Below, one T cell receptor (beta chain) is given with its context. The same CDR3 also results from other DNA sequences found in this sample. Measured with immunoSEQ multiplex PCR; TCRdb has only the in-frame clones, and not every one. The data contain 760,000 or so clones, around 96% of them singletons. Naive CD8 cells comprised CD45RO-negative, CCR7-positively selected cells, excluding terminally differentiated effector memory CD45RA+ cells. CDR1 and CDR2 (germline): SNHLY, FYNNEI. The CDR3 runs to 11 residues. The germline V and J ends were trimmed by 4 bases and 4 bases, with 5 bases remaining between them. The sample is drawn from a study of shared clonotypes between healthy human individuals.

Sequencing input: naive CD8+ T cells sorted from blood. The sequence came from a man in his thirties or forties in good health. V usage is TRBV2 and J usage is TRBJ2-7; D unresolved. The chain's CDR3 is CASSGAYEQYF. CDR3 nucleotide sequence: TGTGCCAGCAGTGGGGCTTACGAGCAGTACTTC.